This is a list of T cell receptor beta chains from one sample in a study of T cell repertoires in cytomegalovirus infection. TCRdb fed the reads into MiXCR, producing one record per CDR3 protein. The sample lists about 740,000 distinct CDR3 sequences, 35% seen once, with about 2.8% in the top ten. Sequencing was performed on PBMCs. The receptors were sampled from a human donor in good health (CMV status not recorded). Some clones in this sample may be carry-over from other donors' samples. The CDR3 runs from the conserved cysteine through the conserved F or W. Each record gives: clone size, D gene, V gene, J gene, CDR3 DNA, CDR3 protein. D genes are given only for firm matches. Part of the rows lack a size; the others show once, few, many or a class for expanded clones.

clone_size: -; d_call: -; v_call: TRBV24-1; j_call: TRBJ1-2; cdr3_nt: TGTGCCACCAGTGATAGCTATGGCTACACCTTC; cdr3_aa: CATSDSYGYTF
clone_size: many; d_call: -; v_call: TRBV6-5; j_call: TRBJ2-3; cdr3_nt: TGTGCCAGCAGTTACTTCCCTCGAACAGGGAGCACAGATACGCAGTATTTT; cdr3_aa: CASSYFPRTGSTDTQYF
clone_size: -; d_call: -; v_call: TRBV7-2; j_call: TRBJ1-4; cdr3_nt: TGTGCCAGCGGTCCCAGGGGCTTTAATGAAAAACTGTTTTTT; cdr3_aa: CASGPRGFNEKLFF
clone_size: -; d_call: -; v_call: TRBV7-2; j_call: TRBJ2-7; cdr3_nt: TGTGCCAGCAGCTTAAGAATGTCCTACGAGCAGTACTTC; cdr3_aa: CASSLRMSYEQYF
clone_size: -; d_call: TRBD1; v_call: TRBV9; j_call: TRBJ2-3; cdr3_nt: TGTTCCAGCAGCGTGGTGGACAGGGAAAGAGGCACAGATACGCAGTATTTT; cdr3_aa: CSSSVVDRERGTDTQYF
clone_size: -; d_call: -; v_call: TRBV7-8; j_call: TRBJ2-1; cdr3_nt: TGTGCCAGCAGCCCCCGAGAGACCTACAATGAGCAGTTCTTC; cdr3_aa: CASSPRETYNEQFF
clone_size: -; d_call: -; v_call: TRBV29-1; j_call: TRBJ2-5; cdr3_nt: TGCAGCGTTGAAGATCCCCTCGGGGGGCGGGAGCAAGAGACCCAGTACTTC; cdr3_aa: CSVEDPLGGREQETQYF
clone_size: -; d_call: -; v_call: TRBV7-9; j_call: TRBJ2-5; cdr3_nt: TGTGCCAGCAGCTTAGCGGGGTCTATGGCGAGGGGGGAAAACCCCCGGTGGACCCAGTACTTC; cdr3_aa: CASSLAGSMARGENPRWTQYF
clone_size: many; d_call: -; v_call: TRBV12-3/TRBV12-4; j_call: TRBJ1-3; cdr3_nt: TGTGCCAGCAGTTGGAACACCATATATTTT; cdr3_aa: CASSWNTIYF
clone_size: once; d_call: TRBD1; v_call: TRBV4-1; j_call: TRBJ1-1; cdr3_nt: TGCGCCAGCAGCTCACGGACAGGGGCTGAAGCTTTCTTT; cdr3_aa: CASSSRTGAEAFF
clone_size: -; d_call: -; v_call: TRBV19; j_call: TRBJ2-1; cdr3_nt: TGTGCCAGTAGTACTCCTACAGGGGAGGGGTACTCGAATGAGCAGTTCTTC; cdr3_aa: CASSTPTGEGYSNEQFF
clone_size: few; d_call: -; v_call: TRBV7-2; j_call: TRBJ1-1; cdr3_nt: TGTGCCAGCAGCCTCACGGTGGTTTTGGGCACTGAAGCTTTCTTT; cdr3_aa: CASSLTVVLGTEAFF
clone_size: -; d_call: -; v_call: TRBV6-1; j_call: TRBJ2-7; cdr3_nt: TGTGCCAGCAGGGGAAGGGGGGAGCACGAGCAGTACTTC; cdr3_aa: CASRGRGEHEQYF
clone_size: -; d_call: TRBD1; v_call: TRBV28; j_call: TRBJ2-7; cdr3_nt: TGTGCCAGCAGGCCAGTGGGACAGGGGTCATACGAGCAGTACTTC; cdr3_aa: CASRPVGQGSYEQYF
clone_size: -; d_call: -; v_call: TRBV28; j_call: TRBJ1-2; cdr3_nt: TGTGCCAGCAGTTTGGTTTCGGCCTCCTACTATGGCTACACCTTC; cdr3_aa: CASSLVSASYYGYTF
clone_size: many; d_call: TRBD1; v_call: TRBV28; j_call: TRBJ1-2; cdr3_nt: TGTGCCAGCTGGGAAGGACAGGGGATATTAGGCTATGGCTACACCTTC; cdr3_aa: CASWEGQGILGYGYTF
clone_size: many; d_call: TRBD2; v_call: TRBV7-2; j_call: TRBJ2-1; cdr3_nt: TGTGCCAGCAGCATCCAGACTAGCGGGGACTACAATGAGCAGTTCTTC; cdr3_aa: CASSIQTSGDYNEQFF
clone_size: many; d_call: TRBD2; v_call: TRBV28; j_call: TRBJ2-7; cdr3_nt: TGTGCCAGCAATATAGCGGGAGCCCCCTACGAGCAGTACTTC; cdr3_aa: CASNIAGAPYEQYF
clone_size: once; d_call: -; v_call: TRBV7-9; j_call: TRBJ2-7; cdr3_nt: TGTGCCAGCAGCCCATGGCTTGGCAGGAGCTCCTACGAGCAGTACTTC; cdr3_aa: CASSPWLGRSSYEQYF
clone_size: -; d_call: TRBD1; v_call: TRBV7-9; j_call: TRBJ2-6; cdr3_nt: TGTGCCAGCAGCTCCGGACAGGGACGGGCCAACGTCCTGACTTTC; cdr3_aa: CASSSGQGRANVLTF
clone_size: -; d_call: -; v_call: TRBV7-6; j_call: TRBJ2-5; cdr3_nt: TGTGCCAGCAGCTTAGTGACGGCGGGGGCTCAAGAGACCCAGTACTTC; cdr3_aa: CASSLVTAGAQETQYF
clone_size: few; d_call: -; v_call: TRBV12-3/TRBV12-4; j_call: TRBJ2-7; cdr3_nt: TGTGCCAGCAGTTGGTCCGGCTACGAGCAGTACTTC; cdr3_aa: CASSWSGYEQYF
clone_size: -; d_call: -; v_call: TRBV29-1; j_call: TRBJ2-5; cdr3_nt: TGCAGCGTTGAAGAAGAAAGCCATCAAGAGACCCAGTACTTC; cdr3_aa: CSVEEESHQETQYF
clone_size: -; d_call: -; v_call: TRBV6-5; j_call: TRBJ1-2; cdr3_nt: TGTGCCAGCCTCGCCCTAGGGGGGGGCTACACCTTC; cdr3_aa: CASLALGGGYTF
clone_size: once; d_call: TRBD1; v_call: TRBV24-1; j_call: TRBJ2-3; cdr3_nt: TGTGCCACCAGGGACAGGGGAACAGATACGCAGTATTTT; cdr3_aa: CATRDRGTDTQYF
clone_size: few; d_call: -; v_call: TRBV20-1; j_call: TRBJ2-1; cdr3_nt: TGCAGTGCTTCCCCGGGGCTCATATTTAGGGAGCAGTTCTTC; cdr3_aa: CSASPGLIFREQFF
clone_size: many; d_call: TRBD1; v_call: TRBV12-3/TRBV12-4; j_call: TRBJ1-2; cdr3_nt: TGTGCCAGCAGTCCATCGACAGGGGTGGGAGCAAGTTATGGCTACACCTTC; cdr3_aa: CASSPSTGVGASYGYTF
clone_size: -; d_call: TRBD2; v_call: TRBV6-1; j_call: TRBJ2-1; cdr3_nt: TGTGCCAGCAGTTACAGCGGGGGGTATGAGCAGTTCTTC; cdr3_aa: CASSYSGGYEQFF
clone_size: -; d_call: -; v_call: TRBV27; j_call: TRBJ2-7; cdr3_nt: TGTGACAGCAGCATATACGCCGGAAGTCCCTACGAGCAGTACTTC; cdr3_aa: CDSSIYAGSPYEQYF
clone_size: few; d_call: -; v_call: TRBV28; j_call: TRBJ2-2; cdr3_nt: TGTGCCAGCAGTTTGTACCCCAGGATAGGCTCGGCAACCCCGAACACCGGGGAGCTGTTTTTT; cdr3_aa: CASSLYPRIGSATPNTGELFF
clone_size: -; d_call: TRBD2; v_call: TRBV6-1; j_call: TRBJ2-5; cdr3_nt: TGTGCCAGCAGTGCGGGACTAGGCGAGACCCAGTACTTC; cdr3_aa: CASSAGLGETQYF
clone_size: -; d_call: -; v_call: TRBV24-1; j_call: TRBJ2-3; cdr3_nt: TGTGCCACCAGTGAAGACAGTTACCAACCCGATACGCAGTATTTT; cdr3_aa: CATSEDSYQPDTQYF
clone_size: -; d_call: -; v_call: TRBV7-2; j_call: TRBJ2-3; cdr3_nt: TGTGCCAGCAGCTTACCCGCCAGGGGTATATCAGATACGCAGTATTTT; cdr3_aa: CASSLPARGISDTQYF
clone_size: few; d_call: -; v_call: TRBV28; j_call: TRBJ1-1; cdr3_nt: TGTGCCAGCAGCCCGGCCAAGGAGTTCACTGAAGCTTTCTTT; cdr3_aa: CASSPAKEFTEAFF
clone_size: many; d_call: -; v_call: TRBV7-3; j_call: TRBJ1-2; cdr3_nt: TGTGCCAGCAGCTTACAGGGTGCCCGGGGCTACACCTTC; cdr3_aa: CASSLQGARGYTF
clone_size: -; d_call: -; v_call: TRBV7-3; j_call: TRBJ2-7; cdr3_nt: TGTGCCAGCAGCCTAGTACAGGGCTCGGAGGAGCAGTACTTC; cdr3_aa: CASSLVQGSEEQYF
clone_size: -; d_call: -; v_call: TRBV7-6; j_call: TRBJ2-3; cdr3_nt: TGTGCCAGCAGCTTAGGAGACAGGTCTAGCACAGATACGCAGTATTTT; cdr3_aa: CASSLGDRSSTDTQYF
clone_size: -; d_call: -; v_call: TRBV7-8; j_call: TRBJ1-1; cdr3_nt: TGTGCCAGCAGCTTAGGGGGACCCGGGATGGCTTTCTTT; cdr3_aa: CASSLGGPGMAFF
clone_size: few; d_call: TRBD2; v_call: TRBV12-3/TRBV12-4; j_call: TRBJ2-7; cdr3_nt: TGTGCCAGCAGTTTAGCGGAAGCGGGAGCGGGCTACGAGCAGTACTTC; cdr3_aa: CASSLAEAGAGYEQYF
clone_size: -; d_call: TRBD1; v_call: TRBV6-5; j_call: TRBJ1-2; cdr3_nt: TGTGCCAGCAGTCGGAAAGGGACAGGGTACGGCTACACCTTC; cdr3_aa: CASSRKGTGYGYTF
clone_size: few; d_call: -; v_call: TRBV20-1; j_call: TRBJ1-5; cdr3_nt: TGCAGTGCCCTAGAGGTAAGGGGCCCTAGCAATCAGCCCCAGCATTTT; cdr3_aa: CSALEVRGPSNQPQHF
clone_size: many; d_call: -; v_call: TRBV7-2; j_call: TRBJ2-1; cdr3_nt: TGTGCCAGCAGCGGATTTTACGCTCGCTCCTACAATGAGCAGTTCTTC; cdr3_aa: CASSGFYARSYNEQFF